The clone carrying this T cell receptor (beta chain) was counted many times. Its specificity is unknown. Making TCR cDNA involved 5'RACE template switching, which added UMIs and a universal primer site. TCRdb re-called the 5' RACE reads through MiXCR, storing one row per CDR3 protein. The sample comprises under 70,000 distinct CDR3 sequences, around 6.9% of which are singletons, and around two fifths rests with the top ten. The data were obtained in a study of T cells after yellow fever vaccination. In germline, CDR1 is SEHNR, CDR2 FQNEAQ (reference sequence). With V trimmed by 5 bases and J by 5 bases, 9 bases remained unmatched. This CDR3 has 15 residues. Findings and limits, study-wide: Clonotype sharing between CD4 and CD8 compartments was small. The secondary response was weaker but peaked faster, day 5 versus 15. Abundant clonotypes from the bulk population could contaminate FACS-sorted repertoires.

The receptor was derived from a man between 18 and 35 years old who received the YFV17D yellow fever vaccine. The V gene is TRBV7-9, the J gene TRBJ1-1, with 9 bases matching TRBD1. Sequenced here: CD8+ T cells sorted from PBMCs, sampled on the day of the first yellow fever vaccination. The CDR3 protein is CASSPGQGRRTEAFF. The CDR3 bases are TGTGCCAGCAGCCCGGGACAGGGAAGAAGGACTGAAGCTTTCTTT.